This T cell receptor beta chain came from a study of blood T cell repertoires in COVID-19 (dated by TCRdb to between 2020 and 2021). About the full investigation: Collaborator samples came from the United States, Italy and Spain and covered acute and convalescent phases of COVID-19. The prospective study material was composed of cDNA or gDNA derived from T cells, B-cell-depleted T cells, or PBMCs. The samples were drawn from the first 160 participants of the ongoing ImmuneRACE study and from 1,254 subjects provided by 6 global collaborators. A freely available public database, intended as a resource for researchers studying the immune response to SARS-CoV-2, is where the repertoires were released. Where available, HLA class I and class II types were obtained from metadata supplied by the sample provider rather than from assay-based typing. The dataset comprised deeply sampled blood TCRbeta repertoires from subjects exposed to, actively infected with, or recovered from COVID-19. Nearly every sample came with metadata listing a de-identified subject ID, COVID-19 status, age in years and sex.

A note on this clone: It lacks a known antigen. It has no much larger one-base neighbor in the sample; base qualities were not kept.

V is clipped by 1 base and J by 4 bases, and the sequence between their germline boundaries is 13 bases long. The CDR3 runs 15 amino acids, cysteine and phenylalanine included. Only the CDR3 region is kept as DNA, spanning 45 bases read in frame from base 1. CDR1 and CDR2 are read off the germline V gene as MGHRA and YSYEKL. Each collaborating institution followed its own protocols to collect whole blood in K2EDTA tubes. Collaborator samples were shipped for TCRbeta analysis as frozen whole blood, isolated PBMCs, or DNA extracted from either sample type. The immunoSEQ Assay, a bias-controlled multiplex PCR, was used to amplify TCRbeta CDR3 regions from genomic DNA. Concerning the study's data processing: Within the assay, amplification of reference gene primers was used to estimate how many nucleated cells each sample contained. To quantify the absolute abundance of each unique TCRbeta CDR3 rearrangement, sequence reads were collapsed and filtered. For each sample, productive Simpson clonality was calculated by taking the square root of Simpson's diversity index across productive rearrangements. TCRdb limited this immuneACCESS table to in-frame rearrangements with V and J called. A share of clones is missing; checked studies link under half to unresolved V genes, and the rest is unexplained. V and J calls and clone size are those listed in that table; D and trimming were worked out from the DNA. This sample has 130,000 to 150,000 clones in its table, and around 81% of those were observed once. In total, the top ten clones hold approximately 8.4% of the sample.

The research as a whole found: The amount of clinical and demographic metadata varied by source and participant and was provided uncurated.

The specimen was peripheral blood. This TCR came from a human donor with acute or convalescent COVID-19. The donor label of this sample is uncertain. This chain is built from TRBV4-1 and TRBJ1-1; matching of 6 bases hints at TRBD1 as the D gene. The CDR3 region reads CASSQAYRASTEAFF. The DNA sequence reads TGCGCCAGCAGCCAAGCGTACAGGGCCTCCACTGAAGCTTTCTTT.